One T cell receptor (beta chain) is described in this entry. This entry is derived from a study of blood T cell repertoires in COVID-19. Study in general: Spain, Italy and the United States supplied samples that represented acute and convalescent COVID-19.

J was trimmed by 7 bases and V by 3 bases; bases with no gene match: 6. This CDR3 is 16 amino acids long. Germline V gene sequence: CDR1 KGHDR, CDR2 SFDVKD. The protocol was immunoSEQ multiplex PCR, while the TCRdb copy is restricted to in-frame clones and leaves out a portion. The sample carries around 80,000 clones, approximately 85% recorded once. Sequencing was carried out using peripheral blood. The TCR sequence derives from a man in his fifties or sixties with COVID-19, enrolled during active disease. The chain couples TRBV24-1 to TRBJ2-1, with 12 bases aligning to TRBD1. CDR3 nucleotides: TGTGCCACCAGTGATCTTGGGACAGGGGGCTTGAATGAGCAGTTCTTC. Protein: CATSDLGTGGLNEQFF.